This TCR beta chain is from a study of regulatory T cells in long-lasting Graves disease. Overall study findings and caveats: The study found TRBV28, TRBJ1-2 and TRBJ2-5 favored in persistent disease. Persistent cases of Graves' showed reduced TCR diversity relative to newly diagnosed patients. Researchers reported studying only peripheral blood, not thyroid tissue.

The sample holds a few counts of this clonotype. Its matching antigen is unknown. Trimming left V 11 bases short and J 7 bases short, with 17 bases between. The CDR3 totals 13 residues. The V gene's germline CDR1 is ENHRY and CDR2 SYGVKD. Time point here: persistent/refractory GD, antithyroid drugs over 5 years with positive TRAb. PBMC RNA was the source of the TCR library. Building the TCR beta libraries relied on iRepertoire HTBI primers, and CDR3 regions underwent Arm-PCR. MiXCR was run by TCRdb on the multiplex PCR reads, yielding one entry per CDR3 protein. The repertoire includes under 500,000 distinct CDR3 sequences, about 20% of them detected once, and around 21% sits in the top ten.

Source: peripheral blood mononuclear cells (PBMCs), taken when the disease was refractory, from a patient treated with antithyroid drugs. The TCR comes from a female donor with Graves disease. V and J are TRBV10-3 and TRBJ2-2; a possible D gene is TRBD2 (5 bases). CDR3 in amino acids: CAAEAVTGGELFF. CDR3 DNA sequence: TGTGCCGCGGAAGCGGTTACGGGCGGGGAGCTGTTTTTT.